The T cell receptor beta chain under discussion was sequenced for a study of blood T cell repertoires in COVID-19. This CDR3 region has 17 residues. Germline V lookup: CDR1 LGHNT, CDR2 FRNRAP. Losses at the gene ends were 1 base for V and 0 bases for J; bases not matched to a gene: 5. Assay used: immunoSEQ multiplex PCR; TCRdb lists only in-frame clones, some missing. The sample consists of 150,000 or so clones, roughly 80% of them appearing once. This TCR derives from a woman in her fifties or sixties with active or convalescent COVID-19. The V and J genes are TRBV12-5 and TRBJ2-7; 11 nucleotides line up with TRBD2. Sequencing was performed on peripheral blood. CDR3 amino acids: CASGLALAGGDSYEQYF. In DNA form, the CDR3 reads TGTGCTAGTGGTTTGGCCCTAGCGGGGGGAGACTCCTACGAGCAGTACTTC.